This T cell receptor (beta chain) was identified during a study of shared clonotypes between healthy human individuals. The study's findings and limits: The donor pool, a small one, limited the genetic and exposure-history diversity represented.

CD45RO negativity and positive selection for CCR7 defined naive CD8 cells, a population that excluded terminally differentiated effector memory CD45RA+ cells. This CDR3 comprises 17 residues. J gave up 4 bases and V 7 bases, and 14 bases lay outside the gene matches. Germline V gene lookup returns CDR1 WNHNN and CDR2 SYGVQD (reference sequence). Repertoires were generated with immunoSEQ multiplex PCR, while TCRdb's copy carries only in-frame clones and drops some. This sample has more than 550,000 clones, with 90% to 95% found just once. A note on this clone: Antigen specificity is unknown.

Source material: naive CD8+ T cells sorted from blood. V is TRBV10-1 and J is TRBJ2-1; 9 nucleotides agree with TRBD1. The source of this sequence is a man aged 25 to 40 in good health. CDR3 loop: CASTHRGLGGNYNEQFF. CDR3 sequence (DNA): TGCGCCAGCACACACAGGGGGCTAGGGGGAAATTACAATGAGCAGTTCTTC.